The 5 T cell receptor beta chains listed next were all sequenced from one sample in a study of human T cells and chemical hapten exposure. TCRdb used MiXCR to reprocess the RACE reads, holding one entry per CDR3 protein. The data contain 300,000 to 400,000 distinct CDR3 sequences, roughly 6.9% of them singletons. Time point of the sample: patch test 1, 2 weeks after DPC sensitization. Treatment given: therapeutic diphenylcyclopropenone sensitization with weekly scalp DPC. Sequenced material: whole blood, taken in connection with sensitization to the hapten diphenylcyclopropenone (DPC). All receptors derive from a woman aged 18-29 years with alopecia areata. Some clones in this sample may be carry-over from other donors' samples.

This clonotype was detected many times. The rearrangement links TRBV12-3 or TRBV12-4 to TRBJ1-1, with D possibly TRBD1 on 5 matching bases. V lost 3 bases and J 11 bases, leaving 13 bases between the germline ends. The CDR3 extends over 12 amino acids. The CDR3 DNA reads TGTGCCAGCAGTTTTCTGCAGGGTGAGGCTTTCTTT. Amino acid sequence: CASSFLQGEAFF.

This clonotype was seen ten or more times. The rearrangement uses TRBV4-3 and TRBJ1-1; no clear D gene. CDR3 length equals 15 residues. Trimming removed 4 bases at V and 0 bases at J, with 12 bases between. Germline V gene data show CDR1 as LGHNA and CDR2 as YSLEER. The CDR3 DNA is TGCGCCAGCAGCCCTGAGGCCCTATTGAACACTGAAGCTTTCTTT. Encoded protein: CASSPEALLNTEAFF.

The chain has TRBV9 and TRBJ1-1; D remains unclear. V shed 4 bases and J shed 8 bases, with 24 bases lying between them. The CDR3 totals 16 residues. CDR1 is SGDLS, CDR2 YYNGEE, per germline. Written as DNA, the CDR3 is TGTGCCAGCAGCCCACACTCTCCCGGGAACGCGCTGGAAGCTTTCTTT. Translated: CASSPHSPGNALEAFF.

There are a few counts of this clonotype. CDR3 loop: CASSYSPNLNEKLFF. As DNA, the CDR3 is TGTGCCAGCAGTTACTCGCCGAACCTTAATGAAAAACTGTTTTTT. The chain recombines TRBV6-6 with TRBJ1-4; no definite D call. V was clipped by 0 bases and J by 4 bases, with 9 bases between them. The germline CDR1 and CDR2 sequences are MNHNY and SVGAGI (reference sequence). There are 15 residues in the CDR3.

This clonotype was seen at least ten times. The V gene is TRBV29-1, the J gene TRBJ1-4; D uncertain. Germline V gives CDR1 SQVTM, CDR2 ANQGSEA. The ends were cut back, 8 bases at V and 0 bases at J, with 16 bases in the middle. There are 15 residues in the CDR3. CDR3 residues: CSCAGEDATNEKLFF. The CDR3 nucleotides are TGCAGCTGTGCTGGGGAAGACGCAACTAATGAAAAACTGTTTTTT. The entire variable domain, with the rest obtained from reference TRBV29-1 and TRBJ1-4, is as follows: SAVISQKPSRDICQRGTSLTIQCQVDSQVTMMFWYRQQPGQSLTLIATANQGSEATYESGFVIDKFPISRPNLTFSTLTVSNMSPEDSSIYLCSCAGEDATNEKLFFGSGTQLSVL.